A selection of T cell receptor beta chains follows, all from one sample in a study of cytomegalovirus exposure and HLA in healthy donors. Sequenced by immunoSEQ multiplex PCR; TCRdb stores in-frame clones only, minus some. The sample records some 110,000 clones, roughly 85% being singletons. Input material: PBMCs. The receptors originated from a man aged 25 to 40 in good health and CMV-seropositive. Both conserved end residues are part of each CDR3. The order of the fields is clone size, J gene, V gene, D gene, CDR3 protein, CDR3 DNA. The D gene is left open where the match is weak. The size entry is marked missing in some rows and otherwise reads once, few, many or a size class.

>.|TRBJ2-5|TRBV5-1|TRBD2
CASRPAMAGGPLSQETQYF
TGCGCCAGTAGACCTGCTATGGCGGGAGGGCCTTTGAGCCAAGAGACCCAGTACTTC
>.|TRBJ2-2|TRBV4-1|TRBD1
CASSYRQGTNTGELFF
TGCGCCAGCAGCTATCGACAGGGGACGAACACCGGGGAGCTGTTTTTT
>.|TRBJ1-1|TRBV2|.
CASSAGWRNTEAFF
TGTGCCAGCAGTGCCGGGTGGAGGAACACTGAAGCTTTCTTT
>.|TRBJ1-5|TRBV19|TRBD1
CASSIQGVGQPQHF
TGTGCCAGTAGTATTCAGGGGGTTGGCCAGCCCCAGCATTTT
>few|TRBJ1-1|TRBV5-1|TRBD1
CASSSQGANTEAFF
TGCGCCAGCAGCTCTCAGGGGGCGAACACTGAAGCTTTCTTT
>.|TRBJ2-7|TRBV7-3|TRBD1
CASRLTGRSSSEQYF
TGTGCCAGCAGGTTGACAGGGAGAAGTTCGTCCGAGCAGTACTTC
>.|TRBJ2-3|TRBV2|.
CASSIGLGRTDTQYF
TGTGCCAGCAGTATAGGACTCGGTAGGACAGATACGCAGTATTTT
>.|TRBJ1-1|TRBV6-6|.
CASRPGLNTEAFF
TGTGCCAGCAGACCCGGTCTGAACACTGAAGCTTTCTTT
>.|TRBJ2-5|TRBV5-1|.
CASSRGTDYIGETQYF
TGCGCCAGCAGCCGGGGGACGGACTATATCGGAGAGACCCAGTACTTC
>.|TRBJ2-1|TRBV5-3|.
CARSSYRDGGSIRFHNEQFF
TGTGCCAGAAGCTCCTATCGAGACGGAGGTAGCATCAGGTTCCACAATGAGCAGTTCTTC
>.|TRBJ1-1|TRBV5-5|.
CASSLAWGLNTEAFF
TGTGCCAGCAGCTTGGCATGGGGCCTGAACACTGAAGCTTTCTTT
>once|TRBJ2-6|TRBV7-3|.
CASSDNVYSGANVLTF
TGTGCCAGCAGTGATAACGTCTACTCTGGGGCCAACGTCCTGACTTTC
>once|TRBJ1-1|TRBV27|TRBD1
CASSPRRGQEAFF
TGTGCCAGCAGTCCTCGACGGGGACAGGAAGCTTTCTTT
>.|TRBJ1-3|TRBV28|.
CASRQDRMASGNTIYF
TGTGCCAGCAGACAAGACAGGATGGCGAGTGGAAACACCATATATTTT
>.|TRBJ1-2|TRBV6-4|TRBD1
CASSGTGTGYTF
TGTGCCAGCAGTGGGACAGGGACCGGCTACACCTTC
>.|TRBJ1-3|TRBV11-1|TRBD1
CASSSRDRDSGNTIYF
TGTGCCAGCAGCTCCCGGGACAGGGACTCTGGAAACACCATATATTTT
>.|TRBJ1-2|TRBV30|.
CAWTQGSGEGYTF
TGTGCCTGGACCCAAGGGTCCGGGGAAGGCTACACCTTC
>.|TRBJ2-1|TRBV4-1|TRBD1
CASSQVGTGSREQFF
TGCGCCAGCAGCCAAGTAGGGACAGGGTCACGGGAGCAGTTCTTC
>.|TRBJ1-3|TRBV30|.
CAWARDTFSGNTIYF
TGTGCCTGGGCGCGAGATACCTTCTCTGGAAACACCATATATTTT
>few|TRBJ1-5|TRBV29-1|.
CSVCDSPSQPQHF
TGCAGCGTATGTGACAGTCCTAGTCAGCCCCAGCATTTT
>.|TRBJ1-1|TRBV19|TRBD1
CASRIDRGGTEAFF
TGTGCCAGTAGGATCGACAGGGGAGGCACTGAAGCTTTCTTT
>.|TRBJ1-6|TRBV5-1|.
CASSLATGSDSPLHF
TGCGCCAGCAGCTTGGCCACGGGATCGGATTCACCCCTCCACTTT
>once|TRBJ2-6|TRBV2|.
CASAGDNGANVLTF
TGTGCCTCCGCAGGGGACAATGGGGCCAACGTCCTGACTTTC
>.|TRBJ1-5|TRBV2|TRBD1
CASTEGARSNQPQHF
TGTGCCAGCACGGAGGGGGCGCGGAGCAATCAGCCCCAGCATTTT
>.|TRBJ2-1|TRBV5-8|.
CASSLRLARYNEQFF
TGTGCCAGCAGCCTTAGGCTAGCGAGATACAATGAGCAGTTCTTC
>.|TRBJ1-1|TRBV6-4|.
CASSELDWTEAFF
TGTGCCAGCAGTGAACTCGATTGGACTGAAGCTTTCTTT
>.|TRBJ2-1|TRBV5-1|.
CASSLGRSDNEQFF
TGCGCCAGCAGCTTGGGGCGGTCGGACAATGAGCAGTTCTTC
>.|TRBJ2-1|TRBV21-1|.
CARPGQGASYNEQFF
TGTGCCAGGCCCGGACAGGGGGCCTCCTACAATGAGCAGTTCTTC
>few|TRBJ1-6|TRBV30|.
CAWSVQSRGKSPLHF
TGTGCCTGGAGTGTACAGTCCAGGGGAAAATCACCCCTCCACTTT
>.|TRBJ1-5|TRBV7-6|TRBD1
CASSQGGGGQPQHF
TGTGCCAGCAGCCAAGGAGGGGGCGGTCAGCCCCAGCATTTT
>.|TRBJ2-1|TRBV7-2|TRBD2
CASSLVPLGREDPYNEQFF
TGTGCCAGCAGCCTAGTGCCACTAGGGCGGGAGGACCCCTACAATGAGCAGTTCTTC
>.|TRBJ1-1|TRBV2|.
CASSDRQITEAFF
TGTGCCAGCAGTGACAGACAGATCACTGAAGCTTTCTTT
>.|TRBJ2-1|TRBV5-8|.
CASSHAGQLDEQFF
TGTGCCAGCAGCCACGCTGGACAGCTCGATGAGCAGTTCTTC
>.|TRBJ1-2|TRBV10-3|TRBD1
CAIRGQGRAVNGYTF
TGTGCCATCAGGGGACAGGGAAGAGCTGTGAATGGCTACACCTTC